Presented here are 12 T cell receptor beta chains from one specimen sequenced in a study of OX40 agonist ivuxolimab in advanced cancers. Assay: immunoSEQ multiplex PCR; the TCRdb copy retains only in-frame clones and omits some. The repertoire holds some 98,000 clones, about nine tenths seen once, with approximately 0.29% in the top ten. Sample: CD4+ or CD8+ T cells sorted from blood, taken in a trial of the OX40 agonist ivuxolimab. These receptor sequences come from an adult with an advanced solid tumor such as melanoma, head and neck, liver or kidney cancer.

This clone was counted a single time. This chain joins TRBV16 and TRBJ1-2; D is possibly TRBD1 (6 bases). The CDR3 extends over 14 amino acids. V lost 0 bases and J 2 bases, leaving 7 bases between the germline ends. Germline V lookup: CDR1 KGHSY, CDR2 FQNENV. The CDR3 region is CASSQSDSNYGYTF. The DNA of the CDR3 is TGTGCCAGCAGCCAATCGGACAGCAACTATGGCTACACCTTC.

This chain links TRBV6-5 with TRBJ2-7; 9 positions agree with TRBD1. V lost 7 bases to trimming and J lost 4 bases; unmatched junction nucleotides: 5. CDR3 length: 13 amino acids. CDR1 is MNHEY, CDR2 SVGAGI, per germline. CDR3 nucleotide sequence: TGTGCCAGCAACAGGGGGCAAGGGTACGAGCAGTACTTC. Protein sequence: CASNRGQGYEQYF.

The chain is built from TRBV5-4 and TRBJ2-5; the D is unclear. V lost 4 bases to trimming and J lost 4 bases, with 8 bases between them. The CDR3 contains 12 residues. Germline V gene data show CDR1 as SGHNT and CDR2 as YYREEE (reference sequence). The CDR3 loop reads CASSPTRETQYF. The CDR3 DNA is TGTGCCAGCAGCCCTACCCGAGAGACCCAGTACTTC.

The V call is TRBV10-2, the J call TRBJ2-7, with D uncertain. The CDR3 length is 15 residues. V was clipped by 3 bases and J by 2 bases, with 14 bases between them. The germline CDR1 and CDR2 sequences are WSHSY and SAAADI. CDR3 in DNA: TGCGCCAGCAGTGATACAGCGTTAGGAACCTACGAGCAGTACTTC. It codes for CASSDTALGTYEQYF.

Concerning this clone itself: One end of the junction varies from germline; a read error may be responsible. The gene calls are TRBV7-7 and TRBJ2-2; TRBD1 might be the D (6 bases). This CDR3 is built from 14 residues. In germline, CDR1 is SSHAT, CDR2 FNYEAQ (reference sequence). The CDR3 DNA is TGTGCTAGCAGCTCAAACAGGGAAGGCGGGGAGCTGTTTTTT. It encodes CASSSNREGGELFF.

In this sample, this clone turned up once. V gene TRBV7-2 combines with J gene TRBJ2-7; D is possibly TRBD1 or TRBD2 (6 bases each). V was shortened by 1 base and J by 0 bases, with 16 bases between the two germline ends. The V gene's germline CDR1 is SGHTA and CDR2 FQGNSA. This CDR3 spans 17 amino acids. The DNA for the CDR3 is TGTGCCAGCAGCTTAGGAGTTTGGGGGGCTAGCTCCTACGAGCAGTACTTC. The encoded protein is CASSLGVWGASSYEQYF.

J is TRBJ2-1 and V is TRBV11-1, with D tentatively TRBD1 (5 bases). V was clipped by 2 bases and J by 0 bases, with 11 bases between them. The germline V gene has CDR1 SGHAT and CDR2 FQDESV (reference sequence). The CDR3 runs to 16 residues. The CDR3 here is CASSLRATVSYNEQFF. The CDR3 region has the DNA TGTGCCAGCAGCTTACGGGCGACAGTCTCCTACAATGAGCAGTTCTTC.

V and J are TRBV6-1 and TRBJ2-3, with D perhaps assigned TRBD1 or TRBD2 (5 bases each). Germline CDR1 MNHNS, CDR2 SASEGT. V shed 4 bases and J shed 0 bases, with 14 bases lying between them. This CDR3 is 16 amino acids long. This CDR3 is CASSVRDGLSTDTQYF. The DNA of the CDR3 is TGTGCCAGCAGTGTCAGGGACGGTTTAAGCACAGATACGCAGTATTTT.

This rearrangement joins TRBV10-2 to TRBJ2-1; the match to TRBD2 covers 16 bases. The CDR3 is 15 amino acids. Germline lookup yields CDR1 WSHSY and CDR2 SAAADI. The trim removed 3 bases at V and 11 bases at J, leaving 4 bases unmatched. CDR3 sequence: CASSETGLAGGKQFF. The CDR3 DNA reads as TGCGCCAGCAGTGAAACGGGACTAGCGGGGGGGAAGCAGTTCTTC.

As for this clone: Other DNA sequences from this sample encode an identical CDR3 as well. The chain has TRBV19 and TRBJ2-6; D not resolved. V lost 3 bases and J lost 1, with 7 bases in between. Germline CDR1 LNHDA, CDR2 SQIVND (reference sequence). This CDR3 contains 15 residues. DNA of the CDR3: TGTGCCAGTAGTATTTTAGGGTCTGGGGCCAACGTCCTGACTTTC. Residues: CASSILGSGANVLTF.

The CDR3 region has the DNA TGTGCCAGCGGACCGGGACTCTCCTACGAGCAGTACTTC. This encodes CASGPGLSYEQYF. The chain employs TRBV6-1 and TRBJ2-7, with TRBD2 as a possible D gene (6 bases). The CDR3 extends over 13 amino acids. Trimming took 8 bases from V and 0 from J, leaving 11 bases between them. The germline V gene encodes CDR1 MNHNS and CDR2 SASEGT.

This clone was seen a single time. The genes are TRBV6-1 and TRBJ1-2, with D unresolved. This CDR3 is 13 amino acids long. Germline assignment: CDR1 MNHNS and CDR2 SASEGT. V was shortened by 1 base and J by 4 bases, with 7 bases between the two germline ends. The CDR3 coding sequence is TGTGCCAGCAGTGAAGTGAGAGGCTATGGCTACACCTTC. The encoded protein is CASSEVRGYGYTF.